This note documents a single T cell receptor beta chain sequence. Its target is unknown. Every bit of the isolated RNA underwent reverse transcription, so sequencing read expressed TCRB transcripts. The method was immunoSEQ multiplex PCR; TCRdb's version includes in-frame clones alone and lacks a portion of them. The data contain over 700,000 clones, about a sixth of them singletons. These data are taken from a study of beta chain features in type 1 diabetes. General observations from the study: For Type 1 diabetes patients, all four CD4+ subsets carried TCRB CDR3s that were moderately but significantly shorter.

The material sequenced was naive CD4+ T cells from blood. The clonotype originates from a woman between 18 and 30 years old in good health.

CDR3 protein: CASSHLSSTEAFF. The CDR3 DNA reads as TGTGCCAGCAGCCATCTGTCCTCCACTGAAGCTTTCTTT. The chain links TRBV14 to TRBJ1-1; D call uncertain. CDR1 and CDR2 (germline): SGHDN, FVKESK. The CDR3 sequence is 13 residues long. V lost 3 bases, J lost 4 bases, and 9 bases lay in between. Full variable domain (missing parts from reference TRBV14 and TRBJ1-1): EAGVTQFPSHSVIEKGQTVTLRCDPISGHDNLYWYRRVMGKEIKFLLHFVKESKQDESGMPNNRFLAERTGGTYSTLKVQPAELEDSGVYFCASSHLSSTEAFFGQGTRLTVV.